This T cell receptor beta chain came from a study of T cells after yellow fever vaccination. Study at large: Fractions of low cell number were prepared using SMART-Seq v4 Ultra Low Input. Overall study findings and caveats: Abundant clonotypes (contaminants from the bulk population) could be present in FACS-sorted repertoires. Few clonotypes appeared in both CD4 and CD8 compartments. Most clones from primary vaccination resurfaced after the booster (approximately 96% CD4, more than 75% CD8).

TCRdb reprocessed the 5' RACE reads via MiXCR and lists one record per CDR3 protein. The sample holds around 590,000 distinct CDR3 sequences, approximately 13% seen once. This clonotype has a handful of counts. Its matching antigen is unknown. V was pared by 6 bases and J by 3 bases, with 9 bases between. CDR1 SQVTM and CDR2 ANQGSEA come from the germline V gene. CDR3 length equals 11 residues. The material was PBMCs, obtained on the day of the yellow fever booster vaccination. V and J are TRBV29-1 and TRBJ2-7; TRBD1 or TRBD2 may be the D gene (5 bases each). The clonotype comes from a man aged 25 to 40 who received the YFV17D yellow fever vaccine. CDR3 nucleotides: TGCAGCGTAGGGGACGTCTACGAGCAGTACTTC. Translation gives CSVGDVYEQYF.